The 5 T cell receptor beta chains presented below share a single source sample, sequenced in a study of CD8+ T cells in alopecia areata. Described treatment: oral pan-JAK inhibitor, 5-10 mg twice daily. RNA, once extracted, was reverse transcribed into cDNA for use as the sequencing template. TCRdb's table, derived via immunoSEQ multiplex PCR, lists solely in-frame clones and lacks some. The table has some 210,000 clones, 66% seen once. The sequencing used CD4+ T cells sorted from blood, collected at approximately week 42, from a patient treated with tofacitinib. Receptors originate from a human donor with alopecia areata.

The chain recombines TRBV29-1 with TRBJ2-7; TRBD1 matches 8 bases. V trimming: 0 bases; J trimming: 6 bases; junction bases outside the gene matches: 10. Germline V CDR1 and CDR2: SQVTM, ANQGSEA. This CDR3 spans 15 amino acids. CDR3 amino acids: CSVEDQRTGMAEQYF. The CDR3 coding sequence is TGCAGCGTTGAAGATCAGAGGACAGGGATGGCCGAGCAGTACTTC.

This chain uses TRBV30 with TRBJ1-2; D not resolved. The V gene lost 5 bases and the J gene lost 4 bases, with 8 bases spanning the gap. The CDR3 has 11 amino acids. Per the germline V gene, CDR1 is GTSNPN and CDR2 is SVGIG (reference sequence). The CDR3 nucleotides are TGTGCCTGGGGCCCCTCCTATGGCTACACCTTC. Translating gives CAWGPSYGYTF. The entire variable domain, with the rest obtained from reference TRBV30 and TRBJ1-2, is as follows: SQTIHQWPATLVQPVGSPLSLECTVEGTSNPNLYWYRQAAGRGLQLLFYSVGIGQISSEVPQNLSASRPQDRQFILSSKKLLLSDSGFYLCAWGPSYGYTFGSGTRLTVV.

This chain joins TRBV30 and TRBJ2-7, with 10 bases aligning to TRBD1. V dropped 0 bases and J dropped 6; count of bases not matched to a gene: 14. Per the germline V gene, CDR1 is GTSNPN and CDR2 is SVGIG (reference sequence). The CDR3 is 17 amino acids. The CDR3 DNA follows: TGTGCCTGGAGTGTAGGGCCGGTGTTGGGGACAGGGGCCGAGCAGTACTTC. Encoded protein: CAWSVGPVLGTGAEQYF.

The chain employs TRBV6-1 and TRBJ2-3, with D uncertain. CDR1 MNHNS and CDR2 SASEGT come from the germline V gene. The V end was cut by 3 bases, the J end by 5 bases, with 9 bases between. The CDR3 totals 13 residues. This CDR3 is CASSDSIVDTQYF. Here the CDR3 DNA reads TGTGCCAGCAGTGATAGTATCGTAGATACGCAGTATTTT.

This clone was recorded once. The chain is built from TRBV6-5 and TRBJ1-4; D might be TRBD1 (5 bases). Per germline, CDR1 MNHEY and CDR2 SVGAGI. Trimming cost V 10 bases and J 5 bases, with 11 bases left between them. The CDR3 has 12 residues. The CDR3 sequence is CATRRGNEKLFF. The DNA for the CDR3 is TGTGCCACTCGGAGGGGCAATGAAAAACTGTTTTTT.